This TCR beta chain derives from a study of control samples from healthy donors and cancer patients. This clone occurred once. This CDR3 contains 16 residues. V was cut by 5 bases and J by 6 bases, with 20 bases left in between. Germline CDR1 KGHSH, CDR2 LQKENI. Clones were read by immunoSEQ multiplex PCR, and TCRdb kept only the in-frame ones, dropping some. The sample holds 350,000 to 450,000 clones; over 75% are singletons and the top ten take about 6.3%. The sequenced material came from PBMCs. This rearrangement joins TRBV18 to TRBJ2-1; no firm D call. The source of this sequence is a man aged 40-50 years with head and neck cancer. CDR3 sequence reads: CASSIAKGSLANEQFF. The CDR3 bases are TGTGCCAGCTCAATTGCGAAGGGCAGTTTGGCCAATGAGCAGTTCTTC.